This TCR beta chain comes out of a study of T cell clones after liver transplantation. Study information: Until 12-24 months post-transplant, subjects got standard immunosuppression and no induction. Timepoints were pre-transplant, pre-withdrawal, and after withdrawal was completed or failed. Study-wide points: Donor-reactive sequences fell more than third party-reactive ones, suggesting partial deletion. A significant post-transplant drop in circulating graft-donor-reactive CD4 TCRbeta sequences occurred in most of the 8 subjects.

The CDR3 sequence is 14 residues long. The V and J ends lost 4 bases and 0 bases respectively, with 9 bases between them. Germline V gene lookup returns CDR1 SGHDN and CDR2 FVKESK. Clones were read by immunoSEQ multiplex PCR, and TCRdb kept only the in-frame ones, dropping some. The sample yields roughly 70,000 clones, around 80% seen once. Comment on this clone: Its specificity is not known.

This sequence was found in a human donor who received a liver transplant. J is TRBJ1-1 and V is TRBV14; D is undetermined. This sample comprised CD4+ T cells from blood, obtained before liver transplant. CDR3 bases: TGTGCCAGCAGCCTGTTGGGCCTGAACACTGAAGCTTTCTTT. Translated, it gives CASSLLGLNTEAFF.